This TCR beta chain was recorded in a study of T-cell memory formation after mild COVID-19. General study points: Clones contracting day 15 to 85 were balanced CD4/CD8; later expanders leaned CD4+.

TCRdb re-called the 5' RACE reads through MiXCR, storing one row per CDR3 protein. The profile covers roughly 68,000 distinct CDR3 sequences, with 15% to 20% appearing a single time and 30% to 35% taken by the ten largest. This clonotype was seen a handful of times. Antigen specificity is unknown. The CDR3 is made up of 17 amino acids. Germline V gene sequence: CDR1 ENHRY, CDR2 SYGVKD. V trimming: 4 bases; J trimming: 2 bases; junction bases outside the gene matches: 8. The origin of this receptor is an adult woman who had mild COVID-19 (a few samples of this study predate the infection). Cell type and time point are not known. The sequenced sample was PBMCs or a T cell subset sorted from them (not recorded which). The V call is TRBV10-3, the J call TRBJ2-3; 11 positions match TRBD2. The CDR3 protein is CAISAPTSGEVTDTQYF. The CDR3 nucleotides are TGTGCCATCAGTGCTCCGACTAGCGGGGAAGTCACAGATACGCAGTATTTT.